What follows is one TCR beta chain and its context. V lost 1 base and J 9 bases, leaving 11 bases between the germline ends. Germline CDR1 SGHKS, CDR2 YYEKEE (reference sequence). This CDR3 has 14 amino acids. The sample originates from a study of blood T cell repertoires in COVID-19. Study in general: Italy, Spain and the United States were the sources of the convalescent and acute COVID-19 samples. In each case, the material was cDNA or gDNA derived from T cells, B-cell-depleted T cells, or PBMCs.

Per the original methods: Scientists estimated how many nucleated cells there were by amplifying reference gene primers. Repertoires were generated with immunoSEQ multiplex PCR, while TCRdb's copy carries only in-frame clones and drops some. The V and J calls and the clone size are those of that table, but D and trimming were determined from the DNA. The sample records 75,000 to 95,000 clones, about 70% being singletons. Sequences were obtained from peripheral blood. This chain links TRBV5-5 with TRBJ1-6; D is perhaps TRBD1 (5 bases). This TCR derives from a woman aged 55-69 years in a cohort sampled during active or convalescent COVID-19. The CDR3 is CASSLYTGISPLHF. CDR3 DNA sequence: TGTGCCAGCAGCTTGTACACAGGAATTTCACCCCTCCACTTT. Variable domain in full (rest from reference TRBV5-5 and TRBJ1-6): DAGVTQSPTHLIKTRGQQVTLRCSPISGHKSVSWYQQVLGQGPQFIFQYYEKEERGRGNFPDRFSARQFPNYSSELNVNALLLGDSALYLCASSLYTGISPLHFGNGTRLTVT.